These 7 T cell receptor beta chains were all obtained from the same sample, sequenced in a study of identical twins. TCRdb used MiXCR to reprocess the 5' RACE reads, holding one entry per CDR3 protein. The sample lists 200,000 or so distinct CDR3 sequences, around 6.9% occurring once. This same sample was also taken into another study, of yellow fever vaccine responses in identical twins.

The sequenced sample consisted of memory (CD45RO+) T cells sorted from blood. The source of these receptors is a woman aged 18-29 years in good health.

The genes are TRBV20-1 and TRBJ1-1, with unresolved D. Germline CDR1 and CDR2: DFQATT and SNEGSKA (reference sequence). Trimming removed 5 bases from V and 4 bases from J, with 23 bases in between. The CDR3 spans 16 residues. CDR3 sequence reads: CSAVEPQIRSGTEAFF. CDR3 bases: TGCAGTGCTGTCGAACCACAGATCCGTTCGGGCACTGAAGCTTTCTTT.

The V call is TRBV24-1, the J call TRBJ2-7, with D perhaps being TRBD1 or TRBD2 (5 bases each). V was trimmed by 3 bases and J by 2 bases, leaving 19 bases between them. This CDR3 is 17 amino acids long. Per germline, CDR1 KGHDR and CDR2 SFDVKD. The CDR3 DNA sequence: TGTGCCACCAGTGATCCTGTCCAGGACAAGAGGGCCTACGAGCAGTACTTC. It translates to CATSDPVQDKRAYEQYF.

This clonotype was seen many times. CDR3 nucleotides: TGTGCCAGCAGCCTGACTAGCGGGGGCACCTACGAGCAGTACTTC. Translated, it gives CASSLTSGGTYEQYF. This rearrangement joins TRBV7-2 to TRBJ2-7; TRBD2 aligns across 12 bases. CDR1 is SGHTA, CDR2 FQGNSA, per germline. With V trimmed by 5 bases and J by 2 bases, 4 bases remained unmatched. The CDR3 has 15 amino acids.

In its sample, this clonotype was seen a few times. The V and J genes are TRBV3-1 and TRBJ2-2; D is perhaps TRBD2 (7 bases). Trimming cost V 6 bases and J 0 bases, with 26 bases left between them. Germline lookup yields CDR1 LGHDT and CDR2 YNNKEL (reference sequence). This CDR3 region has 20 residues. The CDR3 here is CASRYGRWAGANANTGELFF. CDR3 nucleotides: TGTGCCAGCAGATACGGGCGATGGGCGGGGGCCAACGCGAACACCGGGGAGCTGTTTTTT. The complete variable domain, with remaining parts taken from reference TRBV3-1 and TRBJ2-2, reads DTAVSQTPKYLVTQMGNDKSIKCEQNLGHDTMYWYKQDSKKFLKIMFSYNNKELIINETVPNRFSPKSPDKAHLNLHINSLELGDSAVYFCASRYGRWAGANANTGELFFGEGSRLTVL.

At least ten counts were recorded for this clonotype. The rearrangement links TRBV25-1 to TRBJ2-5, with 8 bases matching TRBD1. The V and J ends lost 0 bases and 3 bases, in that order; junction bases with no gene match: 3. This CDR3 has 15 amino acids. CDR1 and CDR2 (germline): MGHDK, SYGVNS. CDR3 sequence reads: CASSEYMGQEETQYF. CDR3 nucleotides: TGTGCCAGCAGTGAATATATGGGACAGGAAGAGACCCAGTACTTC. The whole variable domain, filled in from reference TRBV25-1 and TRBJ2-5, reads EADIYQTPRYLVIGTGKKITLECSQTMGHDKMYWYQQDPGMELHLIHYSYGVNSTEKGDLSSESTVSRIRTEHFPLTLESARPSHTSQYLCASSEYMGQEETQYFGPGTRLLVL.

This clonotype appeared a few times. V and J are TRBV7-2 and TRBJ2-7, with D perhaps assigned TRBD1 or TRBD2 (6 bases each). Germline CDR1 and CDR2: SGHTA and FQGNSA. The length of the CDR3 is 14 residues. The V end was cut by 5 bases, the J end by 4 bases, with 15 bases between. The CDR3 DNA is TGTGCCAGCAGCCGAAGGGGGGCGGGGTACGAGCAGTACTTC. It is translated as CASSRRGAGYEQYF.

This clonotype has just a few counts. The chain links TRBV6-2 or TRBV6-3 to TRBJ2-3; 11 bases line up with TRBD2. Germline CDR1 MNHEY, CDR2 SVGEGT. The CDR3 runs 14 residues. Trimming cost V 8 bases and J 5 bases; bases outside gene matches: 6. CDR3 sequence reads: CASLTSGRGDTQYF. In DNA, the CDR3 is TGTGCCAGCCTCACTAGCGGGAGAGGAGATACGCAGTATTTT.